This T cell receptor beta chain is drawn from a study of OX40 agonist ivuxolimab in advanced cancers. Germline lookup yields CDR1 MNHEY and CDR2 SVGAGI. The germline V and J ends were trimmed by 0 bases and 1 base, with 3 bases remaining between them. The CDR3 runs 14 residues. Libraries were prepared by immunoSEQ multiplex PCR; TCRdb keeps only in-frame clonotypes and omits some of them. The data show approximately 50,000 clones, with 75% to 90% seen just once and around 11% held by the top ten. V gene TRBV6-5 combines with J gene TRBJ2-2; no definite D call. The sequence derives from an adult with an advanced solid tumor such as melanoma, head and neck, liver or kidney cancer. The sequenced sample was CD4+ or CD8+ T cells sorted from blood, obtained in a trial of the OX40 agonist ivuxolimab. In DNA, the CDR3 is TGTGCCAGCAGTTACTCCAGGAACACCGGGGAGCTGTTTTTT. Protein product: CASSYSRNTGELFF.